Listed below are T cell receptor beta chains from one sample, sequenced in a study of blood T cell repertoires in COVID-19. Data came from immunoSEQ multiplex PCR; TCRdb stores just in-frame clones and leaves some out. The sample has under 100,000 clones, approximately 82% seen once. The specimen was peripheral blood. These receptors were collected from a woman aged 60-75 years with acute or convalescent COVID-19. CDR3s include the opening cysteine and the closing phenylalanine or tryptophan. A D gene is named only where the DNA matches it firmly. Expanded clones get a size class; other rows say once, few or many, or leave the size out.

j_call	clone_size	v_call	d_call	cdr3_nt	cdr3_aa
TRBJ1-1	once	TRBV28	NA	TGTGCCAGCAGTTTTGTATCTGAAGCTTTCTTT	CASSFVSEAFF
TRBJ2-1	NA	TRBV11-3	TRBD2	TGTGCCAGCAGCTTGGGACTAGCGGGAACATCCTACAATGAGCAGTTCTTC	CASSLGLAGTSYNEQFF
TRBJ2-5	NA	TRBV3-1/TRBV3-2	TRBD1	TGTGCCAGCAGCCCTCGGACAGGGGGAGAGACCCAGTACTTC	CASSPRTGGETQYF
TRBJ2-3	NA	TRBV24-1	NA	TGTGCCACCAGTGACCCTAGGAGCACAGATACGCAGTATTTT	CATSDPRSTDTQYF
TRBJ1-3	NA	TRBV5-1	NA	TGCGCCAGCAGCTTGGGGGCAGTTGGAAACACCATATATTTT	CASSLGAVGNTIYF
TRBJ2-7	NA	TRBV7-9	NA	TGTGCCAGCAGCTTAGTCGGTTCCAACGAGCAGTACTTC	CASSLVGSNEQYF
TRBJ1-3	NA	TRBV7-6	NA	TGTGCCAGCAGCCCTGGAGCGTTTGGCAGGGAGGCAGGAAACACCATATATTTT	CASSPGAFGREAGNTIYF
TRBJ1-6	NA	TRBV18	NA	TGTGCCAGCTCACCGGTTCGGCAGGCATCGGATTCACCCCTCCACTTT	CASSPVRQASDSPLHF
TRBJ2-3	few	TRBV10-1	TRBD1	TGCGCCAGCAGTGAGACCTCACAGGGGGCGATGTATTTT	CASSETSQGAMYF
TRBJ2-7	many	TRBV3-1/TRBV3-2	TRBD2	TGTGCCAGCAGCCGCCGCGCAGGTTTTGATAGCGGGACGGTGCAGTACTTC	CASSRRAGFDSGTVQYF
TRBJ1-4	NA	TRBV5-1	NA	TGCGCCAGCAGCCCGGAAACAGGGCTAAATGAAAAACTGTTTTTT	CASSPETGLNEKLFF
TRBJ1-1	NA	TRBV5-1	TRBD1	TGCGCCAGCAGCCAGGGACAGGGGATCGGGAACACTGAAGCTTTCTTT	CASSQGQGIGNTEAFF
TRBJ2-1	NA	TRBV24-1	TRBD2	TGTGCCACCAGTGAGATTAGCGGGAGGAACAATGAGCAGTTCTTC	CATSEISGRNNEQFF
TRBJ1-1	once	TRBV11-3	NA	TGTGCCAGTGAGGACGGGGCTGAAGCTTTCTTT	CASEDGAEAFF
TRBJ2-7	few	TRBV7-9	TRBD1	TGTGCCAGCAGCTTGATGGGACAGGGGGCCCACGAGCAGTACTTC	CASSLMGQGAHEQYF
TRBJ1-2	NA	TRBV7-9	NA	TGTGCCAGCAGCTTGGGCATATCGGCTGGGGGCTACACCTTC	CASSLGISAGGYTF
TRBJ1-1	once	TRBV7-9	NA	TGTGCCAGCAGCTCCATCCGGACGGGGGGTGAAGCTTTCTTT	CASSSIRTGGEAFF
TRBJ1-4	NA	TRBV7-2	NA	TGTGCCAGCAGGTCTTGGGGGGGTTCTAATGAAAAACTGTTTTTT	CASRSWGGSNEKLFF
TRBJ2-7	NA	TRBV4-2	TRBD2	TGTGCCAGCAGTCCTCCCGGGACTAGCCCCTACGAGCAGTACTTC	CASSPPGTSPYEQYF
TRBJ2-1	NA	TRBV6-5	NA	TGTGCCAGCAGGAGACAGAGCTCCTACAATGAGCAGTTCTTC	CASRRQSSYNEQFF
TRBJ2-1	few	TRBV24-1	NA	TGTGCCACCAGTGACTTGGGGGGGGGCGATGAGCAGTTCTTC	CATSDLGGGDEQFF
TRBJ2-1	NA	TRBV12-3/TRBV12-4	NA	TGTGCCAGCAGCAGGGCTCATGAGCAGTTCTTC	CASSRAHEQFF
TRBJ2-7	many	TRBV2	TRBD2	TGTGCCAGCAGTGAGGCGACTAGCGGACTCTCCTACGAGCAGTACTTC	CASSEATSGLSYEQYF
TRBJ2-3	NA	TRBV28	NA	TGTGCCACAAAGCCGGGGGATCTCCAGTATTTT	CATKPGDLQYF
TRBJ1-5	NA	TRBV3-1/TRBV3-2	TRBD1	TGTGCCAGCAGCCAAGGGACAGGGATCCAGCCCCAGCATTTT	CASSQGTGIQPQHF
TRBJ2-7	NA	TRBV6-5	NA	TGTGCCAGCAGAAAAGGACAGAAGCCCTACGAGCAGTACTTC	CASRKGQKPYEQYF
TRBJ1-1	NA	TRBV7-3	TRBD1	TGTGCCAGCAGTCGGACAGGGGGCATTAATACTGAAGCTTTCTTT	CASSRTGGINTEAFF
TRBJ2-1	NA	TRBV28	NA	TGTGCCAGCCAGGGCCCCGGGTACAATGAGCAGTTCTTC	CASQGPGYNEQFF
TRBJ1-5	NA	TRBV3-1/TRBV3-2	TRBD1	TGTGCCAGCAGCCCCGGGACAGGCAATCAGCCCCAGCATTTT	CASSPGTGNQPQHF
TRBJ2-5	once	TRBV29-1	NA	TGCAGCGCCGAAGCGCCGGAAGAGACCCAGTACTTC	CSAEAPEETQYF
TRBJ2-3	NA	TRBV5-1	TRBD2	TGCGCCAGCAGCTTGGTTCGGCTAGCGGGAGCTAGCACAGATACGCAGTATTTT	CASSLVRLAGASTDTQYF
TRBJ1-6	once	TRBV3-1/TRBV3-2	NA	TGTGCCAGCAGCCAACCAGGGGACTCACCCCTCCACTTT	CASSQPGDSPLHF
TRBJ2-7	NA	TRBV5-6	NA	TGTGCCAGCAGTCGGGCAGGGTCTCTCACTTTCTCCTACGAGCAGTACTTC	CASSRAGSLTFSYEQYF
TRBJ1-5	NA	TRBV6-5	TRBD1	TGTGCCAGCAGGCAGGGGGCGAGCGGGCAGCCCCAGCATTTT	CASRQGASGQPQHF
TRBJ1-2	NA	TRBV30	TRBD1	TGTGCCTGGTCTGCTCAGGGGGCGGGTGGCTACACCTTC	CAWSAQGAGGYTF
TRBJ2-3	once	TRBV19	TRBD2	TGTGCCAGTAGTATGGGACTAGGGATAGATACGCAGTATTTT	CASSMGLGIDTQYF
TRBJ2-3	NA	TRBV5-1	TRBD2	TGCGCCAGCAGCTTGAGTAGCGGGAGTATGACAGATACGCAGTATTTT	CASSLSSGSMTDTQYF
TRBJ1-5	NA	TRBV7-2	TRBD1	TGTGCCAGCAGCTCAGGGGGGAATCAGCCCCAGCATTTT	CASSSGGNQPQHF
TRBJ2-7	NA	TRBV10-3	TRBD1	TGTGCCACACAGGGGGCGGAATCCTACGAGCAGTACTTC	CATQGAESYEQYF